This TCR beta chain originates from a study of blood T cell repertoires in COVID-19. Study overall: Whether acute or convalescent, the COVID-19 samples came from the United States, Italy and Spain. The analysed material was cDNA or gDNA that came from T cells, B-cell-depleted T cells, or PBMCs.

Methods used by the authors: How many nucleated cells were present was estimated from reference gene primer amplification. Sequencing was performed with immunoSEQ multiplex PCR; in TCRdb, only in-frame clones are kept and a portion is missing. Clonal size and the V and J genes are those of that table, whereas D and trimming came from the DNA. The table records around 230,000 clones, around 83% of them present only once. The TCR was taken from a woman aged 45 to 65 with acute or convalescent COVID-19. The sequenced material came from peripheral blood.

The CDR3 nucleotides are TGTGCCAGCAGCCAAGATGTAATAGCGGGAGGAGAGACCCAGTACTTC. Protein product: CASSQDVIAGGETQYF. This rearrangement joins TRBV14 to TRBJ2-5, with 10 bases matching TRBD2. Germline-derived CDR1 and CDR2 are SGHDN and FVKESK. This CDR3 is 16 amino acids long. V dropped 0 bases and J dropped 4; count of bases not matched to a gene: 5.